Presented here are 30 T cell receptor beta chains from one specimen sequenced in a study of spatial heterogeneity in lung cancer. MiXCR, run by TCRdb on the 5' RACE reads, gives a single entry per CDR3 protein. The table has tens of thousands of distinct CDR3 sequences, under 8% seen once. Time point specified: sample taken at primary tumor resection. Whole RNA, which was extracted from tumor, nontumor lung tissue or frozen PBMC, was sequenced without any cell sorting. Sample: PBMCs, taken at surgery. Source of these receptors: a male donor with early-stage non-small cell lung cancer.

The CDR3 DNA sequence: TGTGCCAGCAGCAAAGCGAACACTGAAGCTTTCTTT. As protein: CASSKANTEAFF. The chain employs TRBV9 and TRBJ1-1; D unresolved. In germline, CDR1 is SGDLS, CDR2 YYNGEE. This CDR3 is built from 12 residues. Trimming took off 4 bases at V and 1 base at J, with 5 bases between the two ends.

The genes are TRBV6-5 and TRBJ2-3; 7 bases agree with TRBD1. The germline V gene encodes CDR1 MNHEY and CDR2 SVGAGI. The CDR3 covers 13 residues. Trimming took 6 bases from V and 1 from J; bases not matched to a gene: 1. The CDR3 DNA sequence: TGTGCCAGCAGAGGGACAGGCACAGATACGCAGTATTTT. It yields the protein CASRGTGTDTQYF.

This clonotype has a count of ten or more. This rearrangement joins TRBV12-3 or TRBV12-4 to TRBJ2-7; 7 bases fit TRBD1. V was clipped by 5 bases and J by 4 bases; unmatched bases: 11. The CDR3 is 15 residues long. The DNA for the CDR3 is TGTGCCAGCAGTCCACCGACAGGGTCCGGGTACGAGCAGTACTTC. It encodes CASSPPTGSGYEQYF.

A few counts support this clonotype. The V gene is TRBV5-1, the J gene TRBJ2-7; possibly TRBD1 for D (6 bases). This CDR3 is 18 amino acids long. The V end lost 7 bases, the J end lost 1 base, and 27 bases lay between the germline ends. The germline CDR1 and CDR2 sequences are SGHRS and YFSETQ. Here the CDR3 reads CASRLGAALQQLSYEQYF. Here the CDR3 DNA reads TGCGCCAGCCGATTGGGGGCGGCGTTACAACAGTTATCCTACGAGCAGTACTTC.

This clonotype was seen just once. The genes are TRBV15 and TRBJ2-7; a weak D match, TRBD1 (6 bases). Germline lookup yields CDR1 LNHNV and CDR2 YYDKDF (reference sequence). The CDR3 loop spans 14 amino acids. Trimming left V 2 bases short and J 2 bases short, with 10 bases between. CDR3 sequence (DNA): TGTGCCACCAGCAGATCAGGACAGACCTACGAGCAGTACGTC. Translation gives CATSRSGQTYEQYV.

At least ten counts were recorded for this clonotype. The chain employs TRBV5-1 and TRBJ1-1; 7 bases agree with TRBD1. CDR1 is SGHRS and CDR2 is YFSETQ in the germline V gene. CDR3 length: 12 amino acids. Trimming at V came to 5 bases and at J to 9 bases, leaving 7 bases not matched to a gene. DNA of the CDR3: TGCGCCAGCAGGGGTCGGGACAGCCAAGCTTTCTTT. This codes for CASRGRDSQAFF.

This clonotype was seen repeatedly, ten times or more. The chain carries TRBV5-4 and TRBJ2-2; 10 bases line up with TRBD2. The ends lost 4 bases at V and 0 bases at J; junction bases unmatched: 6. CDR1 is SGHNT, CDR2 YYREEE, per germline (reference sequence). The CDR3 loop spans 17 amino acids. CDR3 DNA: TGTGCCAGCAGCCTTCCACTAGCGGGGTCGAACACCGGGGAGCTGTTTTTT. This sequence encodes CASSLPLAGSNTGELFF.

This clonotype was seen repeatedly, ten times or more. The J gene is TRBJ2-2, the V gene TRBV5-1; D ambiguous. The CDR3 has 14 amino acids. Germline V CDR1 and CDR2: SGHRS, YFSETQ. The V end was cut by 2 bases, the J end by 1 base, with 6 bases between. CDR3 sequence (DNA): TGCGCCAGCAGCTTATCAGGGAACACCGGGGAGCTGTTTTTT. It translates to CASSLSGNTGELFF. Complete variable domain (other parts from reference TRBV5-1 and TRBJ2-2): KAGVTQTPRYLIKTRGQQVTLSCSPISGHRSVSWYQQTPGQGLQFLFEYFSETQRNKGNFPGRFSGRQFSNSRSEMNVSTLELGDSALYLCASSLSGNTGELFFGEGSRLTVL.

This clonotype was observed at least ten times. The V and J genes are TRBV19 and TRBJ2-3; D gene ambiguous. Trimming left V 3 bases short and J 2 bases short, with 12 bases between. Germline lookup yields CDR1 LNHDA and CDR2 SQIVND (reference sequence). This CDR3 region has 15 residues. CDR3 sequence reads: CASSMGQTITDTQYF. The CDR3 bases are TGTGCCAGTAGTATGGGTCAGACAATCACAGATACGCAGTATTTT.

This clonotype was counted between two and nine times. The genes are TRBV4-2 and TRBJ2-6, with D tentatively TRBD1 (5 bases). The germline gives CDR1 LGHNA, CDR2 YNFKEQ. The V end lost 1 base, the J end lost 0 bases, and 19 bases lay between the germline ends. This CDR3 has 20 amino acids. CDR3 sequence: CASSQAVGQVSVSGANVLTF. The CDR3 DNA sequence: TGTGCCAGCAGCCAAGCTGTGGGGCAGGTCTCCGTCTCTGGGGCCAACGTCCTGACTTTC.

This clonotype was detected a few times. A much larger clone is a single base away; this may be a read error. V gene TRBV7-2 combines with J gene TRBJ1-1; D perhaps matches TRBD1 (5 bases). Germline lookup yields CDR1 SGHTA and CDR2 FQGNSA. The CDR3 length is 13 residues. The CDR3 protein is CASSTDRNTEALF. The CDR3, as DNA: TGTGCCAGCAGCACAGACAGAAACACTGAAGCTCTCTTT.

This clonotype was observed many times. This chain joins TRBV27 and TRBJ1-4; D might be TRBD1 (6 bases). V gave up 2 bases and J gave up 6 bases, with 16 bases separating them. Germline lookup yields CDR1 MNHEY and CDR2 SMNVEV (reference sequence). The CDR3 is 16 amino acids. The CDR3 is CASSLEVGGPYEKLFF. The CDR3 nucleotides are TGTGCCAGCAGTTTAGAGGTCGGGGGGCCCTATGAAAAACTGTTTTTT.

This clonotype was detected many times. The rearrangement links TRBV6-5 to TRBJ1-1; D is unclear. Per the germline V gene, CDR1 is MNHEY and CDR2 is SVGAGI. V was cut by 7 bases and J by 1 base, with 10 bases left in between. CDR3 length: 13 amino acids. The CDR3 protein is CASTATPNTEAFF. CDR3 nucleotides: TGTGCCAGCACAGCTACCCCGAACACTGAAGCTTTCTTT.

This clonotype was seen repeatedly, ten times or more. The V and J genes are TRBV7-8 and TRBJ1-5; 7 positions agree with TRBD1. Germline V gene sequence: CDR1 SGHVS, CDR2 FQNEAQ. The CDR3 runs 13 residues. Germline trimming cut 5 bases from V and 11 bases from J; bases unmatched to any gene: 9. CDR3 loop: CASSPRQGLAQHF. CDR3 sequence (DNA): TGTGCCAGCAGCCCTCGACAGGGATTGGCCCAGCATTTT.

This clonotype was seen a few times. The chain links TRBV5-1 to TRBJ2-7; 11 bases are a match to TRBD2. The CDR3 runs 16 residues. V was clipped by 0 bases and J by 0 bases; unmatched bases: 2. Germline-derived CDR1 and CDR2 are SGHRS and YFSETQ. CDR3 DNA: TGCGCCAGCAGCTTGGGACTAGCGGGGTCCTCCTACGAGCAGTACTTC. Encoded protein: CASSLGLAGSSYEQYF.

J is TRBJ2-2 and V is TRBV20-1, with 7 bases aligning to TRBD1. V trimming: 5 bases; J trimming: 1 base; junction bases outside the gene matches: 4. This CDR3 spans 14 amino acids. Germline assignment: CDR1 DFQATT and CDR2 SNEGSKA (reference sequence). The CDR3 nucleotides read TGCAGTGCTTCCCACAGGGGGAACACCGGGGAGCTGTTTTTT. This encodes CSASHRGNTGELFF.

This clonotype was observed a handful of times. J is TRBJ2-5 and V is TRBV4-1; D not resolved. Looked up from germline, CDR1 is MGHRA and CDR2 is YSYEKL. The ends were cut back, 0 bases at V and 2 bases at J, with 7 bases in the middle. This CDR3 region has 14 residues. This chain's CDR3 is CASSQDMVQETQYF. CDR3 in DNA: TGCGCCAGCAGCCAAGATATGGTACAAGAGACCCAGTACTTC.

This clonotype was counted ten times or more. The CDR3 region has the DNA TGTGCCAGCATCCTCTTTGGTATAGGACAGACACGGGGCGGCTATGGCTACACCTTC. Protein sequence: CASILFGIGQTRGGYGYTF. The gene calls are TRBV6-1 and TRBJ1-2; the D gene is possibly TRBD1 (6 bases). Germline CDR1 MNHNS, CDR2 SASEGT. V was shortened by 7 bases and J by 4 bases, with 31 bases between the two germline ends. The CDR3 runs to 19 residues.

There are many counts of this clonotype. The CDR3 sequence is CASRPRAAGVLTGANVLTF. The CDR3 DNA reads TGTGCCAGCAGGCCCCGCGCAGCGGGAGTTCTTACTGGGGCCAACGTCCTGACTTTC. The chain couples TRBV28 to TRBJ2-6; the match to TRBD2 covers 8 bases. Germline-derived CDR1 and CDR2 are MDHEN and SYDVKM. The CDR3 extends over 19 amino acids. V was pared by 6 bases and J by 2 bases, with 15 bases of the junction left unmatched.

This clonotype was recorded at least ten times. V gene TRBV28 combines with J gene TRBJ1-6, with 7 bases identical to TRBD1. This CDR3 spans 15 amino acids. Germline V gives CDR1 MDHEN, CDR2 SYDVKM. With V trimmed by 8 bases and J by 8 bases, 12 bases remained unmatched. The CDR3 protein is CASFQTGWTDSPLHF. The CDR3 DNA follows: TGTGCCAGCTTTCAGACAGGGTGGACGGATTCACCCCTCCACTTT.

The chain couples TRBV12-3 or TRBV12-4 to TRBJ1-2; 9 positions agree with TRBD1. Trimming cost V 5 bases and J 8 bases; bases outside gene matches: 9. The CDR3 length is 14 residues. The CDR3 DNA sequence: TGTGCCAGCAGTCGTCCGGGACAGGGCCCCGGCTACACCTTC. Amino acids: CASSRPGQGPGYTF.

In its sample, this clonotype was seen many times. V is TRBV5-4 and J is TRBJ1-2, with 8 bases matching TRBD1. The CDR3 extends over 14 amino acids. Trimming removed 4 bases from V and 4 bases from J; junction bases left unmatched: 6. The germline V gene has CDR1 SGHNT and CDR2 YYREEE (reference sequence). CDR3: CASSLDREAYGYTF. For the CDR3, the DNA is TGTGCCAGCAGCCTGGACAGGGAGGCCTATGGCTACACCTTC.

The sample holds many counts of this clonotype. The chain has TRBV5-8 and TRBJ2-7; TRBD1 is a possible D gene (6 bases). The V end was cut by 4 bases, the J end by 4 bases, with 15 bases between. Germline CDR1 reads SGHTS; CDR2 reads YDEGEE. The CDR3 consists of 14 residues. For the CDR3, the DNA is TGTGCCAGCAGCCCCTGGGCAGGGGATTACGAGCAGTACGTC. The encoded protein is CASSPWAGDYEQYV.

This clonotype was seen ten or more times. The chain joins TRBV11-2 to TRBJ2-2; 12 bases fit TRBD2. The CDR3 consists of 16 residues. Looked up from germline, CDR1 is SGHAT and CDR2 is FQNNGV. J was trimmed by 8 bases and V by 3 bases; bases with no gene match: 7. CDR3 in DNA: TGTGCCAGCAGCTTTCCCGGACTAGCGGGAACTGGGGAGCTGTTTTTT. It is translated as CASSFPGLAGTGELFF. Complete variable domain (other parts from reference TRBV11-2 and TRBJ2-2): EAGVAQSPRYKIIEKRQSVAFWCNPISGHATLYWYQQILGQGPKLLIQFQNNGVVDDSQLPKDRFSAERLKGVDSTLKIQPAKLEDSAVYLCASSFPGLAGTGELFFGEGSRLTVL.

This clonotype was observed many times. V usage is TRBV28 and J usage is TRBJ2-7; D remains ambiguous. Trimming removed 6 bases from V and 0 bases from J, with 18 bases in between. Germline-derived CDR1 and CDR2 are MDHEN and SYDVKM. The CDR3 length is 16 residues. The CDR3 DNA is TGTGCCAGCAGGACTCGACAAAGTTTAAGCTCCTACGAGCAGTACGTC. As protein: CASRTRQSLSSYEQYV.

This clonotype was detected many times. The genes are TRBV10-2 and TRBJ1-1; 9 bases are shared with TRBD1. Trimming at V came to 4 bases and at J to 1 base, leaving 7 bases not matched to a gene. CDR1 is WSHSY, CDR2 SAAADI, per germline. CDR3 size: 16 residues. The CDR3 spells CASSGDPTGGNTEAFF. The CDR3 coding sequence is TGCGCCAGCAGTGGGGACCCGACAGGGGGGAACACTGAAGCTTTCTTT.

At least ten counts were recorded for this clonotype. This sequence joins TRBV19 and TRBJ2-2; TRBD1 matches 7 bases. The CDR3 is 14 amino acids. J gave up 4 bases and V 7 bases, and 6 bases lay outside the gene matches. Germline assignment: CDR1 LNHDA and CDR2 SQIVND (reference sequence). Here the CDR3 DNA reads TGTGCCAGTATGCGTGACAGGGTCACCGGGGAGCTGTTTTTT. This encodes CASMRDRVTGELFF.

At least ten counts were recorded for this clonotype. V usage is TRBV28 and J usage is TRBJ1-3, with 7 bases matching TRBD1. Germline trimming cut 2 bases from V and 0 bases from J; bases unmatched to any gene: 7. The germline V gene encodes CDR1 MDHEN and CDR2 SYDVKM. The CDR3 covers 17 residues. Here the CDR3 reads CASSLRGQSSSGNTIYF. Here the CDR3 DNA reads TGTGCCAGCAGTTTAAGGGGACAGTCGAGCTCTGGAAACACCATATATTTT.

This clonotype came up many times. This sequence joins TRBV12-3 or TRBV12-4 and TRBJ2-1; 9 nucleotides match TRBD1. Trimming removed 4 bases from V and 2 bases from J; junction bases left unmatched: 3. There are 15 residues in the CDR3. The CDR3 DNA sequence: TGTGCCAGCAGTTCCGGGACAGGGCCCTACAATGAGCAGTTCTTC. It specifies CASSSGTGPYNEQFF.

The DNA for the CDR3 is TGCAGTGCTAGTTCGTCAACTCTCGAGCAGTACTTC. As protein: CSASSSTLEQYF. This chain links TRBV20-1 with TRBJ2-7; no clear D gene. The V end lost 3 bases, the J end lost 6 bases, and 12 bases lay between the germline ends. Germline CDR1 reads DFQATT; CDR2 reads SNEGSKA (reference sequence). The CDR3 consists of 12 residues.